The 31 T cell receptor beta chains presented below share a single source sample, sequenced in a study of immune heterogeneity within non-small cell lung tumors (dated by TCRdb to the late 2010s). Genomic DNA was extracted from bulk tumor tissue and used as the TCR template, and around 540 ng gDNA was amplified per sample. During surgery, multiple biopsies were taken from each primary tumor and placed as far apart as possible within the tumor mass. Patients in the study cohort, which was described as untreated, were newly diagnosed NSCLC cases going through curative surgery. Instrument on record: HiSeq X Ten. The TCR beta CDR3 region was amplified with a multiplex PCR system whose first round ran for 9 to 10 cycles using 32 V-gene forward primers and 13 J-gene reverse primers. TCRdb reprocessing: public reads trimmed at Q25 with fastp, clones called with MiXCR, in-frame beta chains kept. Identical CDR3 protein sequences are pooled into one entry, listed with their most common genes and DNA. Counted in this sample were thousands of distinct CDR3 sequences; 45% to 55% of them appeared once. The top ten hold roughly 10% of the sample.

The sequencing sample was made of lung tumor tissue. The receptors stem from a man in his sixties with non-small cell lung cancer.

The chain uses TRBV19 and TRBJ2-7; TRBD1 is a possible D gene (11 bases). V was trimmed by 5 bases and J by 3 bases, leaving 20 bases between them. The CDR3 covers 16 residues. Germline V gene data show CDR1 as LNHDA and CDR2 as SQIVND (reference sequence). For the CDR3, the DNA is TGTGCCAGTAGTTCAGCGGGGGGGACAGGGGGCTACGAGCAGTACTTC. It translates to CASSSAGGTGGYEQYF.

This sequence joins TRBV19 and TRBJ2-2; the D is unclear. Germline V CDR1 and CDR2: LNHDA, SQIVND (reference sequence). Trimming left V 7 bases short and J 0 bases short, with 9 bases between. The CDR3 contains 14 residues. The CDR3 loop reads CASMWRPNTGELFF. The CDR3 DNA reads as TGTGCCAGTATGTGGCGGCCGAACACCGGGGAGCTGTTTTTT.

V and J are TRBV27 and TRBJ2-3, with 11 positions matching TRBD2. The V segment lost 4 bases and the J segment 3 bases; nucleotides outside the gene matches: 0. Germline V CDR1 and CDR2: MNHEY, SMNVEV (reference sequence). The CDR3 extends over 14 amino acids. CDR3 amino acids: CASSWTSGTDTQYF. For the CDR3, the DNA is TGTGCCAGCAGTTGGACTAGCGGGACAGATACGCAGTATTTT.

The V gene is TRBV11-1, the J gene TRBJ2-1, with D uncertain. The CDR3 contains 14 residues. Trimming took off 6 bases at V and 5 bases at J, with 14 bases between the two ends. Germline CDR1 is SGHAT and CDR2 is FQDESV (reference sequence). The CDR3 bases are TGTGCCAGCAGGAAAGACCAGGCCCACAATGAGCAGTTCTTC. Its translation is CASRKDQAHNEQFF. Full variable domain (remainder filled in from reference TRBV11-1 and TRBJ2-1): EAEVAQSPRYKITEKSQAVAFWCDPISGHATLYWYRQILGQGPELLVQFQDESVVDDSQLPKDRFSAERLKGVDSTLKIQPAELGDSAMYLCASRKDQAHNEQFFGPGTRLTVL.

The chain uses TRBV19 and TRBJ2-5, with 11 bases lining up with TRBD1. The J segment lost 5 bases and the V segment lost 7 bases, leaving 12 bases of the junction unmatched. Germline CDR1 LNHDA, CDR2 SQIVND (reference sequence). The CDR3 has 16 residues. The CDR3 coding sequence is TGTGCCAGTAAAGCCGGACAGGGGGCTTGGTTGGAGACCCAGTACTTC. Translating it yields CASKAGQGAWLETQYF.

CDR3 sequence (DNA): TGCAGCGTTGGCTCCGAGGTGCCTGAAGCTTTCTTT. Its translation: CSVGSEVPEAFF. The V gene is TRBV29-1, the J gene TRBJ1-1, with D uncertain. This CDR3 has 12 amino acids. Germline CDR1 SQVTM, CDR2 ANQGSEA. The V end lost 4 bases, the J end lost 6 bases, and 12 bases lay between the germline ends.

The chain combines TRBV20-1 with TRBJ1-1, with D tentatively TRBD1 (5 bases). From germline, CDR1 is DFQATT and CDR2 SNEGSKA (reference sequence). The V end was cut by 6 bases, the J end by 3 bases, with 11 bases between. The CDR3 contains 12 residues. CDR3 coding DNA: TGCAGTGCGAGACAGATCCACACTGAAGCTTTCTTT. It specifies CSARQIHTEAFF.

The rearrangement uses TRBV11-2 and TRBJ2-2; no clear D gene. The V and J ends lost 2 bases and 6 bases respectively, with 7 bases between them. The CDR3 contains 13 residues. Germline CDR1 and CDR2: SGHAT and FQNNGV. CDR3 loop: CASSLPRSGELFF. The CDR3 region has the DNA TGTGCCAGCAGCTTACCCCGATCCGGGGAGCTGTTTTTT. Looking up the rest from reference TRBV11-2 and TRBJ2-2 gives the full variable domain: EAGVAQSPRYKIIEKRQSVAFWCNPISGHATLYWYQQILGQGPKLLIQFQNNGVVDDSQLPKDRFSAERLKGVDSTLKIQPAKLEDSAVYLCASSLPRSGELFFGEGSRLTVL.

The rearrangement joins TRBV18 to TRBJ1-1; 9 bases match TRBD1. The V segment lost 3 bases and the J segment 10 bases; nucleotides outside the gene matches: 9. The V gene's germline CDR1 is KGHSH and CDR2 LQKENI. CDR3 length: 14 residues. CDR3 region: CASSPTTGTGTAFF. CDR3 coding DNA: TGTGCCAGCTCACCTACAACCGGGACAGGGACAGCTTTCTTT.

This sequence joins TRBV5-6 and TRBJ2-7; tentative D call: TRBD2 (5 bases). This CDR3 is built from 16 residues. Germline-derived CDR1 and CDR2 are SGHDT and YYEEEE. Trimming removed 1 base from V and 6 bases from J, with 20 bases in between. The DNA of the CDR3 is TGTGCCAGCAGCTTGAAAGCCGACGGGGTCCTCGGCGAGCAGTACTTC. Translation: CASSLKADGVLGEQYF.

This clonotype has only one observation. The J gene is TRBJ1-4, the V gene TRBV28; unclear D gene. This CDR3 is built from 14 residues. The V gene's germline CDR1 is MDHEN and CDR2 SYDVKM. The V end was cut by 7 bases, the J end by 4 bases, with 13 bases between. CDR3 DNA sequence: TGTGCCAGCACCAATCAGGACCGTAATGAAAAACTGTTTTTT. Translation gives CASTNQDRNEKLFF.

This clonotype qualifies as large. The chain recombines TRBV7-8 with TRBJ2-6; D is undetermined. This CDR3 contains 15 residues. CDR1 is SGHVS, CDR2 FQNEAQ, per germline. V shed 0 bases and J shed 2 bases, with 5 bases lying between them. CDR3 bases: TGTGCCAGCAGCTTAGCAGGGACTGGGGCCAACGTCCTGACTTTC. It specifies CASSLAGTGANVLTF.

DNA for the CDR3: TGTGCCAGCAGTCGCGAGCCGGGATCGGACGAGCAGTACTTC. This encodes CASSREPGSDEQYF. The chain combines TRBV27 with TRBJ2-7, with TRBD2 as a possible D gene (5 bases). Germline V CDR1 and CDR2: MNHEY, SMNVEV (reference sequence). The CDR3 has 14 amino acids. The V end was cut by 5 bases, the J end by 5 bases, with 16 bases between.

The chain links TRBV24-1 to TRBJ2-1; 14 bases are a match to TRBD2. The CDR3 consists of 18 residues. Germline loops: CDR1 KGHDR, CDR2 SFDVKD. Unmatched junction bases numbered 8, after V lost 0 bases and J lost 8 bases. The CDR3 is CATSDLPGTSGSGDEQFF. In nucleotides, the CDR3 is TGTGCCACCAGTGATTTGCCAGGGACTAGCGGGAGTGGGGATGAGCAGTTCTTC.

The chain joins TRBV9 to TRBJ2-2; D is unclear. There are 13 residues in the CDR3. CDR1 and CDR2 (germline): SGDLS, YYNGEE. V lost 0 bases and J lost 5, with 5 bases in between. This chain's CDR3 is CASSVAETGELFF. CDR3 nucleotide sequence: TGTGCCAGCAGCGTAGCGGAGACCGGGGAGCTGTTTTTT.

V and J are TRBV19 and TRBJ2-2; possibly TRBD1 for D (5 bases). The V end lost 7 bases, the J end lost 8 bases, and 20 bases lay between the germline ends. Germline assignment: CDR1 LNHDA and CDR2 SQIVND (reference sequence). This CDR3 region has 15 residues. The CDR3: CASKGSDLRAGELFF. CDR3 in DNA: TGTGCCAGTAAGGGGTCGGACCTCAGAGCTGGGGAGCTGTTTTTT.

In its sample, this clonotype is large (0.1 to 1%). J is TRBJ1-1 and V is TRBV6-2 or TRBV6-3; D is unclear. V shed 6 bases and J shed 1 base, with 9 bases lying between them. Germline loops: CDR1 MNHEY, CDR2 SVGEGT. This CDR3 region has 13 residues. The CDR3, as DNA: TGTGCCAGCAGCCCCGGGGAGAACACTGAAGCTTTCTTT. Protein sequence: CASSPGENTEAFF.

CDR3 protein: CSVGGQSYGYTF. CDR3 nucleotides: TGCAGCGTTGGAGGCCAGAGCTATGGCTACACCTTC. The rearrangement joins TRBV29-1 to TRBJ1-2; no clear D gene. The CDR3 loop spans 12 amino acids. The V end lost 4 bases, the J end lost 4 bases, and 10 bases lay between the germline ends. CDR1 and CDR2 (germline): SQVTM, ANQGSEA.

This rearrangement joins TRBV19 to TRBJ2-5, with 13 bases identical to TRBD2. V was clipped by 4 bases and J by 1 base; unmatched bases: 0. The CDR3 length is 15 residues. CDR1 is LNHDA and CDR2 is SQIVND in the germline V gene (reference sequence). The CDR3 protein is CASSRTSGSQETQYF. The DNA for the CDR3 is TGTGCCAGTAGTAGGACTAGCGGGAGCCAAGAGACCCAGTACTTC.

This rearrangement joins TRBV10-3 to TRBJ2-7, with D possibly called TRBD1 or TRBD2 (5 bases each). The germline V gene has CDR1 ENHRY and CDR2 SYGVKD. Trimming left V 8 bases short and J 6 bases short, with 17 bases between. The CDR3 is 13 amino acids. CDR3 sequence: CAIGDSGGSEQYF. Here the CDR3 DNA reads TGTGCCATCGGCGACAGTGGGGGATCCGAGCAGTACTTC.

The chain employs TRBV20-1 and TRBJ1-2, with TRBD1 matching over 10 bases. The V gene end was trimmed by 4 bases and the J gene end by 4 bases; junction bases not matched to a gene: 18. There are 18 residues in the CDR3. CDR1 is DFQATT and CDR2 is SNEGSKA in the germline V gene (reference sequence). The CDR3 region is CSAMHRRQGAFGGYGYTF. The CDR3 DNA sequence: TGCAGTGCTATGCACAGAAGACAGGGGGCTTTCGGAGGCTATGGCTACACCTTC.

This rearrangement joins TRBV19 to TRBJ1-1; 7 positions agree with TRBD1. CDR3 size: 15 residues. Germline assignment: CDR1 LNHDA and CDR2 SQIVND (reference sequence). After removal of 6 bases from V and 4 bases from J, the junction contained 11 bases not matched to a gene. The CDR3 DNA is TGTGCCAGTAGCCCCAAACGACAGGGTGGCACTGAAGCTTTCTTT. This gives the protein CASSPKRQGGTEAFF.

This clonotype was picked up a small number of times. The genes are TRBV29-1 and TRBJ2-2; 7 positions agree with TRBD1. The V and J ends lost 6 bases and 4 bases, in that order; junction bases with no gene match: 11. The CDR3 is 15 residues long. Germline lookup yields CDR1 SQVTM and CDR2 ANQGSEA. The DNA for the CDR3 is TGCAGCGTCCTTAGGGGGCAGGGCGTCACCGGGGAGCTGTTTTTT. It yields the protein CSVLRGQGVTGELFF.

V usage is TRBV30 and J usage is TRBJ2-7, with 8 bases that match TRBD2. This CDR3 contains 15 residues. CDR1 GTSNPN and CDR2 SVGIG come from the germline V gene (reference sequence). Losses at the gene ends were 0 bases for V and 5 bases for J; bases not matched to a gene: 9. For the CDR3, the DNA is TGTGCCTGGAGTGTAACCGCGGGAGGTGTCCACGAGCAGTACTTC. Translation gives CAWSVTAGGVHEQYF.

The V gene is TRBV6-1, the J gene TRBJ1-2; weak D call: TRBD1 (5 bases). This CDR3 contains 13 residues. Trimming stripped 7 bases from V and 7 bases from J, with 16 bases between. Germline V gene data show CDR1 as MNHNS and CDR2 as SASEGT. CDR3 sequence: CASKKSGLGGYTF. The CDR3 region has the DNA TGTGCCAGCAAAAAATCAGGGTTGGGTGGCTACACCTTC.

The genes are TRBV28 and TRBJ2-5, with D uncertain. The CDR3 spans 14 residues. The germline gives CDR1 MDHEN, CDR2 SYDVKM. Trimming removed 5 bases at V and 2 bases at J, with 12 bases between. The CDR3 DNA reads TGTGCCAGCAGTCACTGGACGGATCAAGAGACCCAGTACTTC. Translated, it gives CASSHWTDQETQYF.

The chain couples TRBV27 to TRBJ2-1, with 7 positions matching TRBD1. CDR1 MNHEY and CDR2 SMNVEV come from the germline V gene (reference sequence). Trimming at V came to 5 bases and at J to 3 bases, leaving 7 bases not matched to a gene. The length of the CDR3 is 15 residues. The CDR3 nucleotides read TGTGCCAGCAGTCGAGGGGCAGGGGGCTACAATGAGCAGTTCTTC. This sequence encodes CASSRGAGGYNEQFF.

This chain connects TRBV11-2 to TRBJ2-1, with 13 positions matching TRBD2. Trimming cost V 6 bases and J 15 bases; bases outside gene matches: 11. This CDR3 is 14 amino acids long. CDR1 and CDR2 (germline): SGHAT, FQNNGV. The chain's CDR3 is CASRPPGLAGWAFF. The CDR3 DNA follows: TGTGCCAGCAGACCACCGGGACTAGCGGGATGGGCGTTCTTC. The variable domain in full, with the rest retrieved from reference TRBV11-2 and TRBJ2-1, is EAGVAQSPRYKIIEKRQSVAFWCNPISGHATLYWYQQILGQGPKLLIQFQNNGVVDDSQLPKDRFSAERLKGVDSTLKIQPAKLEDSAVYLCASRPPGLAGWAFFGPGTRLTVL.

V gene TRBV20-1 combines with J gene TRBJ2-7; possibly TRBD2 for D (6 bases). There are 13 residues in the CDR3. Deletions cut 4 bases from V and 4 bases from J, with 14 bases between. Germline V CDR1 and CDR2: DFQATT, SNEGSKA (reference sequence). In DNA, the CDR3 is TGCAGTGCTACTCGGACTAACAAGTACGAGCAGTACTTC. This translates into CSATRTNKYEQYF.

This clonotype qualifies as large (0.1 to 1%). The chain employs TRBV28 and TRBJ2-7; the D gene could be TRBD1 or TRBD2 (6 bases each). In germline, CDR1 is MDHEN, CDR2 SYDVKM. CDR3 size: 17 residues. With 6 bases removed from V and 7 bases from J, the gap between germline ends came to 28 bases. The CDR3 DNA reads as TGTGCCAGCAGCCGGGAGTTGGGGGCGGTGGTTTTGAGAGAGCAGTACTTC. As protein: CASSRELGAVVLREQYF.

V usage is TRBV2 and J usage is TRBJ1-6; D is unresolved. Germline assignment: CDR1 SNHLY and CDR2 FYNNEI. This CDR3 has 15 amino acids. Between the trimmed V and J ends, which lost 5 bases and 3 bases, there was a span of 11 bases. CDR3 DNA sequence: TGTGCCAGCAGTCCGGCCGGGGTCTATAATTCACCCCTCCACTTT. Translation gives CASSPAGVYNSPLHF. The complete variable domain, with remaining parts taken from reference TRBV2 and TRBJ1-6, reads EPEVTQTPSHQVTQMGQEVILRCVPISNHLYFYWYRQILGQKVEFLVSFYNNEISEKSEIFDDQFSVERPDGSNFTLKIRSTKLEDSAMYFCASSPAGVYNSPLHFGNGTRLTVT.